This T cell receptor beta chain comes out of a study of blood T cell repertoires in COVID-19. On the study more broadly: The United States, Italy and Spain were the sources of the acute and convalescent COVID-19 samples.

Seattle's cohort entered during active infection and was followed longitudinally. TCRdb keeps only in-frame clones here, not all; method: immunoSEQ multiplex PCR. The sample holds 300,000 to 400,000 clones, 85% to 90% seen once. Sequencing input: peripheral blood. The source of this sequence is a woman aged 25 to 45 with COVID-19, enrolled during active disease.

CDR3 coding DNA: TGTGCCTGGAGTGTCCCCAGGGCTCTCTACGAGCAGTACTTC. It specifies CAWSVPRALYEQYF. The chain combines TRBV30 with TRBJ2-7; D perhaps matches TRBD1 (5 bases). V was pared by 0 bases and J by 3 bases, with 12 bases between. The CDR3 loop spans 14 amino acids. Looked up from germline, CDR1 is GTSNPN and CDR2 is SVGIG (reference sequence).